This TCR beta chain is drawn from a study of blood T cell repertoires in COVID-19. At the level of the study: PBMCs, B-cell-depleted T cells, or T cells provided the cDNA or gDNA that made up the material.

This CDR3 is built from 15 residues. In germline, CDR1 is LGHDT, CDR2 YNNKEL (reference sequence). V lost 0 bases to trimming and J lost 0 bases, with 9 bases between them. Source study methods: Scientists estimated how many nucleated cells there were by amplifying reference gene primers. Generated by immunoSEQ multiplex PCR, the TCRdb table keeps only in-frame clones and is missing some. That table supplies the V and J calls and clone size; D and trimming were determined from the DNA. The data show approximately 150,000 clones, just under 80% seen once. Sequencing was done on a sample of peripheral blood. The V gene is TRBV3-1 (or the pseudogene TRBV3-2), the J gene TRBJ2-7, with a possible D match to TRBD1 (5 bases). The source of this sequence is a woman aged 55-70 years with acute or convalescent COVID-19. In DNA form, the CDR3 reads TGTGCCAGCAGCCAAGACCGACAGTACTCCTACGAGCAGTACTTC. Protein product: CASSQDRQYSYEQYF.